A selection of T cell receptor beta chains follows, all from one sample in a study of blood T cell repertoires in COVID-19. Method: immunoSEQ multiplex PCR; TCRdb's copy keeps in-frame clones and lacks some. Among about 200,000 clones, less than 85% were seen once, and the ten largest hold 5.5% to 7%. The sample comprised peripheral blood. These receptors came from a woman in her seventies with acute or convalescent COVID-19. Both conserved end residues are part of each CDR3. The D gene is left open where the match is weak. Clone size is stated in some rows and not others, as once, few, many or a class when expanded.

clone_size: NA
j_call: TRBJ2-5
v_call: TRBV10-3
d_call: TRBD1
cdr3_aa: CAAGGGETQYF
cdr3_nt: TGTGCCGCAGGGGGTGGAGAGACCCAGTACTTC

clone_size: NA
j_call: TRBJ1-2
v_call: TRBV3-1/TRBV3-2
d_call: NA
cdr3_aa: CASSQPQGNGYTF
cdr3_nt: TGTGCCAGCAGCCAACCTCAGGGGAATGGCTACACCTTC

clone_size: NA
j_call: TRBJ1-1
v_call: TRBV6-5
d_call: NA
cdr3_aa: CASSYWGEAEAFF
cdr3_nt: TGTGCCAGCAGTTACTGGGGGGAGGCTGAAGCTTTCTTT

clone_size: NA
j_call: TRBJ1-2
v_call: TRBV7-3
d_call: TRBD1
cdr3_aa: CASSLTGQGNGYTF
cdr3_nt: TGTGCCAGCAGCTTAACAGGACAGGGGAATGGCTACACCTTC

clone_size: NA
j_call: TRBJ1-1
v_call: TRBV3-1/TRBV3-2
d_call: NA
cdr3_aa: CASSHAGVRMNTEAFF
cdr3_nt: TGTGCCAGCAGCCATGCAGGGGTGAGAATGAACACTGAAGCTTTCTTT

clone_size: NA
j_call: TRBJ1-6
v_call: TRBV9
d_call: NA
cdr3_aa: CASSVDPRSPLHF
cdr3_nt: TGTGCCAGCAGCGTAGATCCCCGTTCACCCCTCCACTTT

clone_size: NA
j_call: TRBJ2-1
v_call: TRBV3-1/TRBV3-2
d_call: TRBD1
cdr3_aa: CASSQDRGDRAVF
cdr3_nt: TGTGCCAGCAGCCAAGATAGGGGGGACAGGGCCGTCTTC

clone_size: NA
j_call: TRBJ1-4
v_call: TRBV2
d_call: NA
cdr3_aa: CASSAAAATNEKLFF
cdr3_nt: TGTGCCAGCAGTGCGGCGGCCGCAACTAATGAAAAACTGTTTTTT

clone_size: NA
j_call: TRBJ2-7
v_call: TRBV7-8
d_call: NA
cdr3_aa: CASSLAPSSYYEQYF
cdr3_nt: TGTGCCAGCAGCTTAGCCCCGTCAAGCTACTACGAGCAGTACTTC

clone_size: NA
j_call: TRBJ2-5
v_call: TRBV19
d_call: NA
cdr3_aa: CASSFQETQYF
cdr3_nt: TGTGCCAGTAGCTTCCAAGAGACCCAGTACTTC

clone_size: NA
j_call: TRBJ1-4
v_call: TRBV7-2
d_call: TRBD1
cdr3_aa: CASSLGTGAWDEKLFF
cdr3_nt: TGTGCCAGCAGCTTAGGGACAGGGGCTTGGGATGAAAAACTGTTTTTT

clone_size: NA
j_call: TRBJ1-5
v_call: TRBV28
d_call: TRBD1
cdr3_aa: CASRGQGYFNQPQHF
cdr3_nt: TGTGCCAGCAGGGGACAGGGATACTTCAATCAGCCCCAGCATTTT

clone_size: NA
j_call: TRBJ2-2
v_call: TRBV24-1
d_call: TRBD2
cdr3_aa: CATSDTSGSKAGELFF
cdr3_nt: TGTGCCACCAGTGACACTAGCGGGAGTAAAGCCGGGGAGCTGTTTTTT

clone_size: NA
j_call: TRBJ1-5
v_call: TRBV15
d_call: TRBD1
cdr3_aa: CATSRDRYVSNQPQHF
cdr3_nt: TGTGCCACCAGCCGGGACAGGTACGTGAGCAATCAGCCCCAGCATTTT

clone_size: NA
j_call: TRBJ2-7
v_call: TRBV18
d_call: TRBD2
cdr3_aa: CASSRTSGGAYEQYF
cdr3_nt: TGTGCCAGCTCCCGAACTAGCGGGGGTGCCTACGAGCAGTACTTC

clone_size: NA
j_call: TRBJ1-3
v_call: TRBV9
d_call: TRBD1
cdr3_aa: CASSLGSGQGVSGNTIYF
cdr3_nt: TGTGCCAGCAGCCTAGGATCGGGACAGGGAGTTTCCGGAAACACCATATATTTT

clone_size: NA
j_call: TRBJ2-5
v_call: TRBV7-9
d_call: TRBD2
cdr3_aa: CASSLGKGPGREETQYF
cdr3_nt: TGTGCCAGCAGCTTAGGCAAGGGCCCCGGGAGGGAAGAGACCCAGTACTTC

clone_size: NA
j_call: TRBJ2-3
v_call: TRBV7-2
d_call: TRBD2
cdr3_aa: CASRSGTSSTDTQYF
cdr3_nt: TGTGCCAGCAGATCCGGGACTAGCAGCACAGATACGCAGTATTTT

clone_size: NA
j_call: TRBJ2-1
v_call: TRBV19
d_call: NA
cdr3_aa: CASSMLGGRNNEQFF
cdr3_nt: TGTGCCAGTAGTATGTTGGGTGGGAGGAACAATGAGCAGTTCTTC

clone_size: NA
j_call: TRBJ1-1
v_call: TRBV2
d_call: NA
cdr3_aa: CASSELVTVTEAFF
cdr3_nt: TGTGCCAGCAGTGAATTGGTGACAGTAACTGAAGCTTTCTTT

clone_size: NA
j_call: TRBJ2-3
v_call: TRBV6-5
d_call: NA
cdr3_aa: CASSATRRADTQYF
cdr3_nt: TGTGCCAGCAGCGCAACCAGGAGGGCAGATACGCAGTATTTT

clone_size: NA
j_call: TRBJ1-1
v_call: TRBV28
d_call: TRBD1
cdr3_aa: CASSTPDREVTEAFF
cdr3_nt: TGTGCCAGCAGTACCCCAGACAGGGAAGTCACTGAAGCTTTCTTT

clone_size: NA
j_call: TRBJ2-7
v_call: TRBV10-2
d_call: NA
cdr3_aa: CASSGLSGLYEQYF
cdr3_nt: TGCGCCAGCAGTGGCCTGAGCGGATTATACGAGCAGTACTTC

clone_size: many
j_call: TRBJ1-1
v_call: TRBV3-1/TRBV3-2
d_call: NA
cdr3_aa: CASSQEGGGTEAFF
cdr3_nt: TGTGCCAGCAGCCAAGAAGGGGGGGGCACTGAAGCTTTCTTT

clone_size: NA
j_call: TRBJ1-2
v_call: TRBV27
d_call: TRBD1
cdr3_aa: CASSLGTSRTGGANGYTF
cdr3_nt: TGTGCCAGTTCCCTCGGTACCTCCCGGACAGGGGGCGCGAATGGCTACACCTTC

clone_size: NA
j_call: TRBJ1-4
v_call: TRBV19
d_call: NA
cdr3_aa: CASSIPTTNEKLFF
cdr3_nt: TGTGCCAGTAGTATACCCACAACTAATGAAAAACTGTTTTTT

clone_size: NA
j_call: TRBJ1-2
v_call: TRBV3-1/TRBV3-2
d_call: NA
cdr3_aa: CASSPAGQYGYTF
cdr3_nt: TGTGCCAGCAGCCCCGCAGGGCAGTATGGCTACACCTTC

clone_size: many
j_call: TRBJ1-3
v_call: TRBV18
d_call: NA
cdr3_aa: CASSPSQEPGNTIYF
cdr3_nt: TGTGCCAGCTCACCAAGCCAGGAACCTGGAAACACCATATATTTT

clone_size: NA
j_call: TRBJ1-2
v_call: TRBV6-5
d_call: NA
cdr3_aa: CASSQYNYGYTF
cdr3_nt: TGTGCCAGCAGTCAGTATAACTATGGCTACACCTTC

clone_size: NA
j_call: TRBJ1-1
v_call: TRBV3-1/TRBV3-2
d_call: TRBD1
cdr3_aa: CASSTTGGTEAFF
cdr3_nt: TGTGCCAGCAGCACGACAGGGGGCACTGAAGCTTTCTTT

clone_size: many
j_call: TRBJ1-2
v_call: TRBV2
d_call: TRBD1
cdr3_aa: CASLRDSAGYTF
cdr3_nt: TGTGCCAGCTTAAGGGACAGTGCAGGCTACACCTTC

clone_size: NA
j_call: TRBJ2-3
v_call: TRBV5-4
d_call: TRBD2
cdr3_aa: CASSRKRDSDTQYF
cdr3_nt: TGTGCCAGCAGCCGGAAGCGGGACTCAGATACGCAGTATTTT

clone_size: NA
j_call: TRBJ2-3
v_call: TRBV10-2
d_call: TRBD2
cdr3_aa: CASRVSGSSTDTQYF
cdr3_nt: TGCGCCAGCAGAGTTAGCGGGAGTAGCACAGATACGCAGTATTTT

clone_size: NA
j_call: TRBJ1-1
v_call: TRBV9
d_call: NA
cdr3_aa: CASSVDPQNTEAFF
cdr3_nt: TGTGCCAGCAGCGTAGATCCACAGAACACTGAAGCTTTCTTT

clone_size: NA
j_call: TRBJ2-7
v_call: TRBV5-1
d_call: TRBD2
cdr3_aa: CASSPLAGSSYEQYF
cdr3_nt: TGCGCCAGCAGCCCCTTAGCGGGGAGCTCCTACGAGCAGTACTTC

clone_size: NA
j_call: TRBJ1-1
v_call: TRBV28
d_call: TRBD1
cdr3_aa: CASRPGQGRFAEAFF
cdr3_nt: TGTGCCAGCAGACCTGGACAGGGGAGGTTCGCTGAAGCTTTCTTT

clone_size: few
j_call: TRBJ1-2
v_call: TRBV30
d_call: NA
cdr3_aa: CAWSVVTDYGYTF
cdr3_nt: TGTGCCTGGAGTGTAGTGACAGACTATGGCTACACCTTC

clone_size: few
j_call: TRBJ1-2
v_call: TRBV11-2
d_call: NA
cdr3_aa: CASSPRQTNYGYTF
cdr3_nt: TGTGCCAGCAGCCCGCGGCAGACTAACTATGGCTACACCTTC

clone_size: NA
j_call: TRBJ1-2
v_call: TRBV3-1/TRBV3-2
d_call: NA
cdr3_aa: CASSQGRETGYTF
cdr3_nt: TGTGCCAGCAGCCAAGGGAGGGAAACTGGCTACACCTTC

clone_size: NA
j_call: TRBJ2-5
v_call: TRBV3-1/TRBV3-2
d_call: TRBD2
cdr3_aa: CASSPSGRQETQYF
cdr3_nt: TGTGCCAGCAGCCCCAGCGGGAGACAAGAGACCCAGTACTTC

clone_size: NA
j_call: TRBJ2-1
v_call: TRBV30
d_call: TRBD1
cdr3_aa: CAWSVGWDRSYNEQFF
cdr3_nt: TGTGCCTGGAGTGTCGGGTGGGACAGATCCTACAATGAGCAGTTCTTC

clone_size: NA
j_call: TRBJ2-1
v_call: TRBV10-3
d_call: TRBD2
cdr3_aa: CAISAREDGKNEQFF
cdr3_nt: TGTGCCATCAGTGCCCGGGAGGACGGGAAGAATGAGCAGTTCTTC

clone_size: NA
j_call: TRBJ1-1
v_call: TRBV11-2
d_call: TRBD1
cdr3_aa: CASSPTWTGGNTEAFF
cdr3_nt: TGTGCCAGCAGCCCTACCTGGACAGGGGGCAACACTGAAGCTTTCTTT

clone_size: NA
j_call: TRBJ1-1
v_call: TRBV3-1/TRBV3-2
d_call: NA
cdr3_aa: CASSQVVSSGTEAFF
cdr3_nt: TGTGCCAGCAGCCAAGTGGTCAGTTCTGGCACTGAAGCTTTCTTT

clone_size: NA
j_call: TRBJ2-5
v_call: TRBV20-1
d_call: NA
cdr3_aa: CSVEDQETQYF
cdr3_nt: TGCAGTGTGGAGGACCAAGAGACCCAGTACTTC

clone_size: NA
j_call: TRBJ2-1
v_call: TRBV6-5
d_call: TRBD1
cdr3_aa: CASRARDRGYNEQFF
cdr3_nt: TGTGCCAGCAGGGCCCGGGACAGGGGGTACAATGAGCAGTTCTTC

clone_size: NA
j_call: TRBJ2-2
v_call: TRBV7-2
d_call: NA
cdr3_aa: CASSLIGTGELFF
cdr3_nt: TGTGCCAGCAGCTTAATCGGGACCGGGGAGCTGTTTTTT

clone_size: few
j_call: TRBJ1-1
v_call: TRBV18
d_call: TRBD1
cdr3_aa: CASSLLTGERNTEAFF
cdr3_nt: TGTGCCAGCTCACTCCTGACAGGGGAGAGGAACACTGAAGCTTTCTTT

clone_size: NA
j_call: TRBJ2-2
v_call: TRBV5-1
d_call: NA
cdr3_aa: CASSLLRGTDTGELFF
cdr3_nt: TGCGCCAGCAGCTTGTTACGCGGGACAGACACCGGGGAGCTGTTTTTT

clone_size: NA
j_call: TRBJ2-7
v_call: TRBV6-5
d_call: NA
cdr3_aa: CASTIIKLAYEQYF
cdr3_nt: TGTGCCAGCACCATCATCAAACTTGCCTACGAGCAGTACTTC

clone_size: once
j_call: TRBJ2-1
v_call: TRBV6-6
d_call: TRBD1
cdr3_aa: CASSLDRGLRSSYNEQFF
cdr3_nt: TGTGCCAGCAGTCTAGACAGGGGGCTCAGGAGCTCCTACAATGAGCAGTTCTTC

clone_size: few
j_call: TRBJ2-6
v_call: TRBV19
d_call: TRBD1
cdr3_aa: CASSIAGGAGANVLTF
cdr3_nt: TGTGCCAGTAGTATAGCAGGGGGCGCTGGGGCCAACGTCCTGACTTTC

clone_size: NA
j_call: TRBJ2-1
v_call: TRBV19
d_call: TRBD1
cdr3_aa: CASSPGQGLYNEQFF
cdr3_nt: TGTGCCAGTAGCCCGGGACAGGGCCTTTACAATGAGCAGTTCTTC

clone_size: NA
j_call: TRBJ1-5
v_call: TRBV7-2
d_call: NA
cdr3_aa: CASSLVSQNNQPQHF
cdr3_nt: TGTGCCAGCAGCTTAGTTAGCCAAAACAATCAGCCCCAGCATTTT

clone_size: few
j_call: TRBJ2-1
v_call: TRBV19
d_call: NA
cdr3_aa: CASSSRSGTNEQFF
cdr3_nt: TGTGCCAGTAGTTCCCGGTCAGGCACGAATGAGCAGTTCTTC

clone_size: NA
j_call: TRBJ1-2
v_call: TRBV5-4
d_call: NA
cdr3_aa: CASSLAREPGYTF
cdr3_nt: TGTGCCAGCAGCTTGGCCCGCGAGCCTGGCTACACCTTC

clone_size: NA
j_call: TRBJ1-2
v_call: TRBV27
d_call: NA
cdr3_aa: CASSLRENYGYTF
cdr3_nt: TGTGCCAGCAGTTTACGGGAAAACTATGGCTACACCTTC